The clone carrying this T cell receptor (beta chain) appeared many times. The antigen remains unidentified. The CDR3 covers 16 residues. After removal of 2 bases from V and 4 bases from J, the junction contained 10 bases not matched to a gene. TCRdb reanalysed the 5' RACE reads using MiXCR and keeps one entry per CDR3 protein. The table includes more than 65,000 distinct CDR3 sequences, more than 5.5% detected once. This entry is derived from a study of T cells after yellow fever vaccination. Findings and limits, study-wide: Overall, a small share of clonotypes was seen in both CD4 and CD8 compartments.

Specimen: CD8+ T cells sorted from PBMCs, collected roughly 10 days after the first yellow fever vaccination. The V gene is TRBV12-3 or TRBV12-4, the J gene TRBJ1-2; TRBD1 aligns across 7 bases. This receptor was identified in a young man who received the YFV17D yellow fever vaccine. The CDR3 coding sequence is TGTGCCAGCAGTTTACCCTTCGACAGGGTGGGCTATGGCTACACCTTC. The encoded protein is CASSLPFDRVGYGYTF.